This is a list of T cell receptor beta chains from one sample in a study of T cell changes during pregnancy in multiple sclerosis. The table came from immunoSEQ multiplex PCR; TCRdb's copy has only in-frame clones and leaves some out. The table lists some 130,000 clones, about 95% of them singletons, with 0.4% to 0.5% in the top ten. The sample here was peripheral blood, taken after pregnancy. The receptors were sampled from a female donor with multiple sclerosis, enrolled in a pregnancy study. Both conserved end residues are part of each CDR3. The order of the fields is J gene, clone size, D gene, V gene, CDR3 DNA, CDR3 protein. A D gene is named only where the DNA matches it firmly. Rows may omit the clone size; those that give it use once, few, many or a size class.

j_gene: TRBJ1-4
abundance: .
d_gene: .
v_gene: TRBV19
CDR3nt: TGTGCCAGTAGCGACGGGGTGAATGAAAAACTGTTTTTT
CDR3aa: CASSDGVNEKLFF

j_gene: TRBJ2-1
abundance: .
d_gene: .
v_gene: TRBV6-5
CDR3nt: TGTGCCAGCAGTTACTTCATAGCTCCTCCGAACAATGAGCAGTTCTTC
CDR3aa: CASSYFIAPPNNEQFF

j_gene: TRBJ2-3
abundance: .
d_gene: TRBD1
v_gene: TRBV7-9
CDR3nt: TGTGCCAGCAGCACTACCCTAACAGGGGGCGCGGACACAGATACGCAGTATTTT
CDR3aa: CASSTTLTGGADTDTQYF

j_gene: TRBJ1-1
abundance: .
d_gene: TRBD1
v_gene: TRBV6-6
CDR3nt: TGTGCCAGCAGTACCGGGACACAGGGGGTAGAAGCTTTCTTT
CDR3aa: CASSTGTQGVEAFF

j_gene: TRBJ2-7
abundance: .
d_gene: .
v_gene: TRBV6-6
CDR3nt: TGTGCCAGCAGTTACTCGATACTAGCCGACGAGCAGTACTTC
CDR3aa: CASSYSILADEQYF

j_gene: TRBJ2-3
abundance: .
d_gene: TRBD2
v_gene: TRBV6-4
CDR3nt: TGTGCCAGCAGCCCTCTAGCGGGAGGGCCAGATACGCAGTATTTT
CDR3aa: CASSPLAGGPDTQYF

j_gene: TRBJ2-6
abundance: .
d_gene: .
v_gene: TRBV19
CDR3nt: TGTGCCAGTAGTATTCGGAGCATAGGGACACCCCGACTTTCTGGGGCCAACGTCCTGACTTTC
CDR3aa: CASSIRSIGTPRLSGANVLTF

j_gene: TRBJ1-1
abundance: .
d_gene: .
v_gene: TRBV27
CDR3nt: TGTGCCAGCCAAACGGGCCGAGGGACTGAAGCTTTCTTT
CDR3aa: CASQTGRGTEAFF

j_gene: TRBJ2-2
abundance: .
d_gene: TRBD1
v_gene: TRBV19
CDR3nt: TGTGCCAGTAGCACAGGGGACACCGGGGAGCTGTTTTTT
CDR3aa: CASSTGDTGELFF

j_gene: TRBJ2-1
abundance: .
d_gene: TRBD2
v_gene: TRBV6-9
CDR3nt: TGTGCCAGCAGTTATAGGCTAGCGGGACCTTTCTACAATGAGCAGTTCTTC
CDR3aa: CASSYRLAGPFYNEQFF

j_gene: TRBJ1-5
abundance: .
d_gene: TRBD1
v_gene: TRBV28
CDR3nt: TGTGCCAGCAGAACCGGGACAGTCAATCAGCCCCAGCATTTT
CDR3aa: CASRTGTVNQPQHF

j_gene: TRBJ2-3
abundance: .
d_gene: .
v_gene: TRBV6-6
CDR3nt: TGTGCCAGCAGTTACGGAGGTCCCAACGTCGATACGCAGTATTTT
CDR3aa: CASSYGGPNVDTQYF

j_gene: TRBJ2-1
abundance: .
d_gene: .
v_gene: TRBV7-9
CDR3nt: TGTGCCAGCAGCTTAAAGGGCGGGACCGGGACAGCAAATGAGCAGTTCTTC
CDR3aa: CASSLKGGTGTANEQFF

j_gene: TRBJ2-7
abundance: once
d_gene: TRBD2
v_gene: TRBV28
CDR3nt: TGTGCCAGCAGTCTCTCTAGCGGGCTACCATACGAGCAGTACTTC
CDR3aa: CASSLSSGLPYEQYF

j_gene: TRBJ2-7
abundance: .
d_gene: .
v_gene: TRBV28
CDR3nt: TGTGCCAGCAGTTTAGGGGGGGGCGGTACTTCCTACGAGCAGTACTTC
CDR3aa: CASSLGGGGTSYEQYF

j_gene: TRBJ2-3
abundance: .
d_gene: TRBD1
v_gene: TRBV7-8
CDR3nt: TGTGCCAGCAGCTTAGCCGGGACAGTCACAGATACGCAGTATTTT
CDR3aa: CASSLAGTVTDTQYF

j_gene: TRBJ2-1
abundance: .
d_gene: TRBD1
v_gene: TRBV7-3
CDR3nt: TGTGCCAGCAGCTTCGGGACAGGGGGCGGTTGGGTCTCCTACAATGAGCAGTTCTTC
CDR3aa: CASSFGTGGGWVSYNEQFF

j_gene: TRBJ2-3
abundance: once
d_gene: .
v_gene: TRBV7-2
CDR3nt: TGTGCCAGCAGCTTTTCGGGCGGGACGCAGTATTTT
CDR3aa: CASSFSGGTQYF

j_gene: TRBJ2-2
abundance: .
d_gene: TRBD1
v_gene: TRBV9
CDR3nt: TGTGCCAGCAGCGTAGTGGGACAGGGAAGAGTGGAGCTGTTTTTT
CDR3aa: CASSVVGQGRVELFF

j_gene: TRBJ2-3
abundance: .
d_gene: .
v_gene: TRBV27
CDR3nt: TGTGCCAGCAGTCCTTTGGCAGGCACAGATACGCAGTATTTT
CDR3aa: CASSPLAGTDTQYF

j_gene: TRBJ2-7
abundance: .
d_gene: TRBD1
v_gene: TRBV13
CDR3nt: TGTGCCAGCAGCTCGCGCGCTGGTAGGACAGGGGGCATCTCCTACGAGCAGTACTTC
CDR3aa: CASSSRAGRTGGISYEQYF

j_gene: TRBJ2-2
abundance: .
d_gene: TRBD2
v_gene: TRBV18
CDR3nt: TGTGCCAGCTCACAGCTCCCGGGACTAGAGAACACCGGGGAGCTGTTTTTT
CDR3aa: CASSQLPGLENTGELFF

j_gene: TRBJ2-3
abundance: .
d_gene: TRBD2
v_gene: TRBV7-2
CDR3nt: TGTGCCAGCAGGTATCAAGCGGGGGGCACAGATACGCAGTATTTT
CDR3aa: CASRYQAGGTDTQYF

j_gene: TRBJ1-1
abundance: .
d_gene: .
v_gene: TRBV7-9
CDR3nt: TGTGCCAGCAGCTCCTCGGACACTGAAGCTTTCTTT
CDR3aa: CASSSSDTEAFF

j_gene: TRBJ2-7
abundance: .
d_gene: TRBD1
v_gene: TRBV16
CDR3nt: TGTGCCAGCAGCCAGGGACAGGGAGGAATCTACGAGCAGTACTTC
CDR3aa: CASSQGQGGIYEQYF

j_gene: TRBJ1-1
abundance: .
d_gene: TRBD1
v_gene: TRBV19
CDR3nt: TGTGCCAGTAGCACCCCCGGGACAGGGGATGAAGCTTTCTTT
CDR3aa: CASSTPGTGDEAFF

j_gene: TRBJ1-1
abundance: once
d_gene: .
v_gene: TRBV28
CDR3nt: TGTGCCAGCAGTTTACGCGGCATGAACACTGAAGCTTTCTTT
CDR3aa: CASSLRGMNTEAFF

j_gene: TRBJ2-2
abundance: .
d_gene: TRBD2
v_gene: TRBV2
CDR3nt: TGTGCCAGCAGTGGACTAGCGGGGAACACCGGGGAGCTGTTTTTT
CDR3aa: CASSGLAGNTGELFF

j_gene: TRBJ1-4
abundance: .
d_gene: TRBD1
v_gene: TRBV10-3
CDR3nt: TGTGCCATCAACTCCGGGACAGAAGATGAAAAACTGTTTTTT
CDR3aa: CAINSGTEDEKLFF

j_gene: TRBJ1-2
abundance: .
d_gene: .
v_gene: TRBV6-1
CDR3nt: TGTGCCAGCAGTGAACAGGGGAACGATGGCTACACCTTC
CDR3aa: CASSEQGNDGYTF

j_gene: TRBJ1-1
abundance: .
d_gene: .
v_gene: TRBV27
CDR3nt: TGTGCCAGCAGTTTCCGGGGGTCGGGGGTTGGGGCTTTCTTT
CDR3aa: CASSFRGSGVGAFF

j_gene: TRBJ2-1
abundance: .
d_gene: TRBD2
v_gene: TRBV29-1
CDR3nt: TGCAGCGTCGATAGGGGACTAGCTACCAATGAGCAGTTCTTC
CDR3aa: CSVDRGLATNEQFF

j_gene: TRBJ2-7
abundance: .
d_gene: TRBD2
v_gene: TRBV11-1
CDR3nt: TGTGCCAGCAGCTTAGCTCTAGCGGGAGAGGGCGAGCAGTACTTC
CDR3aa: CASSLALAGEGEQYF

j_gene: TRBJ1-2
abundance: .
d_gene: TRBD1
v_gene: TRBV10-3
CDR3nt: TGTGCCATCAGTAGCCGGGACAGGGTCGTTAGGAACTATGGCTACACCTTC
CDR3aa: CAISSRDRVVRNYGYTF